The T cell receptor (beta chain) described here comes from a study of blood T cell repertoires in COVID-19. Overall study context: Sites across the United States, Italy and Spain contributed samples from acute and convalescent COVID-19. Sample material is recorded as cDNA or gDNA derived from T cells, B-cell-depleted T cells, or PBMCs.

In the original analysis: Counts of nucleated cells, estimated from reference gene primer amplification, were obtained. Some clones are missing from TCRdb's copy, which holds only in-frame ones; the method was immunoSEQ multiplex PCR. The D gene and trimming were derived from the DNA, and the V and J assignments and clone size from that table. The sample holds a few hundred thousand clones, 82% seen once. The germline CDR1 and CDR2 sequences are SQVTM and ANQGSEA. The CDR3 consists of 12 residues. The germline V and J ends were trimmed by 2 bases and 9 bases, with 13 bases remaining between them. The sequence derives from a woman younger than 35 with acute or convalescent COVID-19. V is TRBV29-1 and J is TRBJ1-1; a weak D match, TRBD1 (6 bases). Specimen: peripheral blood. The CDR3 DNA sequence: TGCAGCGTTGAATCCCAGGGGACCCAAGCTTTCTTT. It yields the protein CSVESQGTQAFF.